Ten or more counts support the clone carrying this T cell receptor beta chain. The sample belongs to a study of blood T cells in healthy people across ages. The germline gives CDR1 SGHAT, CDR2 FQNNGV. The CDR3 covers 15 residues. V lost 0 bases and J lost 4, with 10 bases in between. Primers used in a second PCR of roughly 6 to 12 cycles were a sample-barcoded 5' primer and a J-beta primer mix. Unique molecular identifiers of 12 random nucleotides labeled each cDNA. TCRdb re-called the 5' RACE reads through MiXCR, storing one row per CDR3 protein. The sample yields about 840,000 distinct CDR3 sequences, 25% to 35% seen once. The same specimen was also included in a second study, on T cells of mothers and their children. That source notes: Input to cDNA synthesis comprised all extracted RNA, at a ratio of around 1.5 ug per 15 ul. In each mother, TCR beta CDR3 reads exceeded 8 million; in each child, they numbered around 3 million. Among related mother-child pairs, overlap was slightly higher than in unrelated pairs, though not significantly.

The rearrangement joins TRBV11-2 to TRBJ1-5; D unclear. The sequenced sample consisted of blood. The TCR originated in a woman between 40 and 55 years old in good health. In DNA form, the CDR3 reads TGTGCCAGCAGCTTAGACCCGGGAGGGAATCAGCCCCAGCATTTT. It is translated as CASSLDPGGNQPQHF.